The entry that follows covers one TCR beta chain sequence. This sample was taken from a study of blood T cell repertoires in COVID-19. Study context: Sites across the United States, Italy and Spain contributed samples from acute and convalescent COVID-19. PBMCs, B-cell-depleted T cells, or T cells provided the cDNA or gDNA that made up the material.

Germline CDR1 MNHEY, CDR2 SVGAGI. This CDR3 comprises 14 residues. After removal of 4 bases from V and 4 bases from J, the junction contained 4 bases not matched to a gene. Original handling: Cell counts per sample came from amplifying reference gene primers. Libraries were prepared by immunoSEQ multiplex PCR; TCRdb keeps only in-frame clonotypes and omits some of them. V, J and clone size are taken as reported in that table, and D and trimming were inferred from the DNA itself. The sample contains approximately 100,000 clones, approximately 80% of which appear only once. Source material: peripheral blood. This clonotype originated in an older man with active or convalescent COVID-19. The chain joins TRBV6-5 to TRBJ2-5; 9 bases fit TRBD2. Here the CDR3 reads CASSFAGGRETQYF. As DNA, the CDR3 is TGTGCCAGCAGTTTCGCGGGAGGGAGAGAGACCCAGTACTTC.